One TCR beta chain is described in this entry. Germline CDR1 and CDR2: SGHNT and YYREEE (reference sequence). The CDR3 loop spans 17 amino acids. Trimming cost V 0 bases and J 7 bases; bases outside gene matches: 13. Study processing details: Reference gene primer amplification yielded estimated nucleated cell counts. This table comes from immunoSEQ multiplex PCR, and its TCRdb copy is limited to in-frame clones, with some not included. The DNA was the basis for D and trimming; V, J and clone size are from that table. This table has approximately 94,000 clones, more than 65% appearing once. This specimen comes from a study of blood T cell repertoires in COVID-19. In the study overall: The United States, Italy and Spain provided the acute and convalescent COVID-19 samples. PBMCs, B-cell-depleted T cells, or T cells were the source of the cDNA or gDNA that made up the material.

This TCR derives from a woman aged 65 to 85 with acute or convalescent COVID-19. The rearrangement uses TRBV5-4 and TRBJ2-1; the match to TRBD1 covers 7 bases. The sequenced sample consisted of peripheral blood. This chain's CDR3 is CASSLDSLRQGRNEQFF. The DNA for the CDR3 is TGTGCCAGCAGCTTGGACTCCCTCCGACAGGGAAGGAATGAGCAGTTCTTC.